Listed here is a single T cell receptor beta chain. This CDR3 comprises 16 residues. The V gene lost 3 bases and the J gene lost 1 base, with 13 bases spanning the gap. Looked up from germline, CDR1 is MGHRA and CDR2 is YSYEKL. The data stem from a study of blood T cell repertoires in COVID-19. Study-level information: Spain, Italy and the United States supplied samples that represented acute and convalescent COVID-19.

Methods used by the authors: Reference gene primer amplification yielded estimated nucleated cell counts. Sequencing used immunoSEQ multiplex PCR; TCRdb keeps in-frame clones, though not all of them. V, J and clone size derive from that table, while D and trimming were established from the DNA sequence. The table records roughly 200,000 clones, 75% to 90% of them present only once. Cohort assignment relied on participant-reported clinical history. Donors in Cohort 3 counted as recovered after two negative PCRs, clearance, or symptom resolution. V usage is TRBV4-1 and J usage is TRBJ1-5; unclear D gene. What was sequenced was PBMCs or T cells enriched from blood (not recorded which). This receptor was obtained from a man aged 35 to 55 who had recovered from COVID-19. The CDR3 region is CASSHDGSGSNQPQHF. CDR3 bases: TGCGCCAGCAGCCACGACGGATCGGGGAGCAATCAGCCCCAGCATTTT.